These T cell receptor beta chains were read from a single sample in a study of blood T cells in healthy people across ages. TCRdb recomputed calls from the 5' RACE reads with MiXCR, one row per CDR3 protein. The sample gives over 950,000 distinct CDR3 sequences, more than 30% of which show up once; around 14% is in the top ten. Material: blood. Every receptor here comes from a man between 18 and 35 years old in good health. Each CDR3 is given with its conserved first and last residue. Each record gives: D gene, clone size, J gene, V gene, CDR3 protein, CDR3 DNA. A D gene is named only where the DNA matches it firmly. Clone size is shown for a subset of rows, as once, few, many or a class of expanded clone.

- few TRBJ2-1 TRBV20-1 CSARVSGRTYNEQFF TGCAGTGCTAGAGTTAGCGGACGTACCTACAATGAGCAGTTCTTC
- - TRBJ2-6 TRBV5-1 CASSPQPSGANVLTF TGCGCCAGCAGTCCACAGCCCTCTGGGGCCAACGTCCTGACTTTC
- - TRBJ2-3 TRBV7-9 CASSIGAASDTQYF TGTGCCAGCAGCATAGGGGCAGCTTCGGATACGCAGTATTTT
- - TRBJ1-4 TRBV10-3 CAISEGNIKSEKLFF TGTGCCATCAGTGAGGGAAACATTAAGAGTGAAAAACTGTTTTTT
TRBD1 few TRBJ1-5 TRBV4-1 CASSQDQRQGPNQPQHF TGCGCCAGCAGCCAAGATCAGAGACAGGGGCCGAATCAGCCCCAGCATTTT
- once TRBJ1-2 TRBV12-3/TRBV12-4 CTSSLSWGEHGGYTF TGTACCAGCAGTTTAAGTTGGGGGGAACATGGAGGCTACACCTTC
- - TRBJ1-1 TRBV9 CASSVASSAGGGTEAFF TGTGCCAGCAGCGTAGCTTCTTCGGCGGGTGGTGGCACTGAAGCTTTCTTT
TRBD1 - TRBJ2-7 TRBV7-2 CAGSVTGQDSYEQYF TGTGCCGGCAGCGTCACGGGACAGGACTCCTACGAGCAGTACTTC
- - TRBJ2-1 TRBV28 CASSPGWANNEQFF TGTGCCAGCAGTCCAGGGTGGGCCAACAATGAGCAGTTCTTC
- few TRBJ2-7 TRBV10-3 CAISKALMGEQYF TGTGCCATCAGTAAGGCCTTGATGGGCGAGCAGTACTTC
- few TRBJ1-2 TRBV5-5 CASSLEAGDYGYTF TGTGCCAGCAGCTTGGAGGCAGGGGACTATGGCTACACCTTC
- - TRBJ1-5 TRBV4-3 CASSQDRGKGGNQPQHF TGCGCCAGCAGCCAAGATCGGGGGAAAGGGGGCAATCAGCCCCAGCATTTT
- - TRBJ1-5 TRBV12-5 CASGHGIYSNQPQHF TGTGCTAGTGGTCACGGGATCTATAGCAATCAGCCCCAGCATTTT
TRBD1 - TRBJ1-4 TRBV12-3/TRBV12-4 CASSVQGLFEKLFF TGTGCCAGCAGTGTACAGGGGCTTTTCGAAAAACTGTTTTTT
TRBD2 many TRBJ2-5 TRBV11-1 CASNRLGTTGETQYF TGTGCCAGCAACCGTCTCGGGACTACCGGAGAGACCCAGTACTTC
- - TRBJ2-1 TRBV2 CASSEADRPDEQFF TGTGCCAGCAGTGAAGCGGACCGACCCGATGAGCAGTTCTTC
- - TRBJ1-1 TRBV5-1 CASSLAGAARGTEAFF TGCGCCAGCAGCTTGGCCGGCGCAGCTCGGGGGACTGAAGCTTTCTTT
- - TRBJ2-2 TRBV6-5 CASSYGASSIGELFF TGTGCCAGCAGTTACGGCGCCTCAAGTATCGGGGAGCTGTTTTTT
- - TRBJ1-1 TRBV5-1 CASSPTSGTEAFF TGCGCCAGCAGCCCTACGAGCGGCACTGAAGCTTTCTTT
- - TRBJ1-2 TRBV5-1 CASAPGYSYGYTF TGCGCCAGCGCACCGGGATACTCCTATGGCTACACCTTC
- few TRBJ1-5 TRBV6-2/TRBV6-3 CASSNHFTGPRSNQPQHF TGTGCCAGCAGCAACCACTTTACCGGGCCACGGAGCAATCAGCCCCAGCATTTT
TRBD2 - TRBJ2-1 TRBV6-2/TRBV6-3 CATSAGDTYNEQFF TGTGCCACCTCAGCGGGGGACACTTACAATGAGCAGTTCTTC
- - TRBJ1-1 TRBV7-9 CASSVNRAVNTEAFF TGTGCCAGCAGCGTTAACAGGGCAGTGAACACTGAAGCTTTCTTT
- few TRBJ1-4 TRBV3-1 CASSQRGGEKLFF TGTGCCAGCAGCCAGAGGGGTGGTGAAAAACTGTTTTTT
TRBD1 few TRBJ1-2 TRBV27 CASSPTQGVYGYTF TGTGCCAGCAGTCCCACTCAGGGGGTCTATGGCTACACCTTC
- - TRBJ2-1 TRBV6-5 CASKPDGVDEQFF TGTGCCAGCAAGCCAGACGGAGTCGATGAGCAGTTCTTC
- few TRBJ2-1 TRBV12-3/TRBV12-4 CASSLGRVVDEQFF TGTGCCAGCAGTTTAGGACGGGTTGTCGATGAGCAGTTCTTC
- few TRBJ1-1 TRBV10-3 CAISTSGGGKNTEAFF TGTGCCATCAGTACTTCAGGAGGGGGGAAGAACACTGAAGCTTTCTTT
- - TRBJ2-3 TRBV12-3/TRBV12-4 CASTSGYTQYF TGTGCCAGCACATCCGGGTATACGCAGTATTTT
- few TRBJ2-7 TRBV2 CASSSDGGGGRLKPYEQYF TGTGCCAGCAGCTCCGATGGGGGCGGGGGACGTCTAAAACCCTACGAGCAGTACTTC
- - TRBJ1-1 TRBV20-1 CSARVVGGFDRTFF TGCAGTGCTAGAGTTGTGGGGGGGTTCGATAGAACTTTCTTT
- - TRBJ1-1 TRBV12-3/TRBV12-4 CASSPGGHLNTEAFF TGTGCCAGCAGTCCCGGTGGGCACCTTAACACTGAAGCTTTCTTT
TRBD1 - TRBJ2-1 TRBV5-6 CASSYDREIYNEQFF TGTGCCAGCAGCTACGACAGGGAGATATACAATGAGCAGTTCTTC
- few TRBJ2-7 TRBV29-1 CSVAGTRSSYEQYF TGCAGCGTTGCTGGGACAAGGAGCTCCTACGAGCAGTACTTC
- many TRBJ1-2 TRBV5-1 CASSSTGVNYGYTF TGCGCCAGCAGCTCGACCGGTGTTAACTATGGCTACACCTTC
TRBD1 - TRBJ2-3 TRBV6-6 CASSQREQGGADTQYF TGTGCCAGCAGCCAACGGGAACAGGGGGGAGCGGATACGCAGTATTTT
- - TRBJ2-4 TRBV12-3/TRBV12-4 CASSYPGGLAKNIQYF TGTGCCAGCAGCTATCCGGGGGGCCTAGCCAAAAACATTCAGTACTTC
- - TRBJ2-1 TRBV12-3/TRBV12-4 CASSTRAFEGNEQFF TGTGCCAGCAGTACCAGGGCTTTTGAGGGCAATGAGCAGTTCTTC
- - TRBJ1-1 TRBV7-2 CASSLNSVRGENTEAFF TGTGCCAGCAGCTTAAATTCAGTCCGGGGCGAGAACACTGAAGCTTTCTTT
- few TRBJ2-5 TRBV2 CASRQGGFETQYF TGTGCCAGTCGACAGGGAGGATTTGAGACCCAGTACTTC
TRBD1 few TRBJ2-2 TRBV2 CASMGQANTGELFF TGTGCCAGCATGGGACAGGCCAACACCGGGGAGCTGTTTTTT
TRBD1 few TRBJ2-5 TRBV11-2 CASSLGDRADQETQYF TGTGCCAGCAGCTTAGGGGACAGGGCGGATCAAGAGACCCAGTACTTC
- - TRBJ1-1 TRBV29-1 CSVVGRAANTEAFF TGCAGCGTTGTAGGCAGGGCGGCGAACACTGAAGCTTTCTTT
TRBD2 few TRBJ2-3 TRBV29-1 CSVEREAADTQYF TGCAGCGTTGAACGGGAGGCGGCAGATACGCAGTATTTT
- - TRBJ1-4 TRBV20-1 CSAEVGEKLFF TGCAGTGCTGAAGTGGGTGAAAAACTGTTTTTT
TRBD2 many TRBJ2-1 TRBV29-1 CSVEGLAGGHNEQFF TGCAGCGTTGAGGGTCTAGCGGGGGGACACAATGAGCAGTTCTTC
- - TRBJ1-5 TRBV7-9 CASSLASGAQHF TGTGCCAGCAGCCTTGCGAGCGGAGCCCAGCATTTT
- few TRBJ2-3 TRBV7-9 CASSLGGRMDTQYF TGTGCCAGCAGCTTAGGAGGGAGAATGGATACGCAGTATTTT
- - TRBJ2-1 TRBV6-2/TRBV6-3 CASSRTRDPNEQFF TGTGCCAGCAGCCGAACCCGGGACCCCAATGAGCAGTTCTTC
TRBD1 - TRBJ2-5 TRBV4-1 CASSHFDRGQETQYF TGCGCCAGCAGCCATTTCGACAGGGGCCAAGAGACCCAGTACTTC
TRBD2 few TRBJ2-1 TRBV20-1 CSASVGGGANEQFF TGCAGTGCTAGCGTTGGCGGGGGGGCGAATGAGCAGTTCTTC
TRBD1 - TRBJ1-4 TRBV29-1 CSVATGGEDEKLFF TGCAGCGTCGCAACAGGGGGCGAGGATGAAAAACTGTTTTTT
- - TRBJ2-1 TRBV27 CASAKSRGRNEQFF TGTGCCAGCGCCAAAAGCCGGGGACGCAATGAGCAGTTCTTC
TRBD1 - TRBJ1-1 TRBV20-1 CSAIRGLNTEAFF TGCAGTGCTATAAGGGGGCTGAACACTGAAGCTTTCTTT
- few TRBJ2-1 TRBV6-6 CASSPLGLAYNEQFF TGTGCCAGCAGTCCACTAGGGTTGGCCTACAATGAGCAGTTCTTC
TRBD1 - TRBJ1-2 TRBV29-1 CSVWGGTDNYGYTF TGCAGCGTTTGGGGGGGGACAGATAACTATGGCTACACCTTC
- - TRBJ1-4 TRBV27 CASSPARLSEKLFF TGTGCCAGCAGCCCAGCACGTCTTTCGGAAAAACTGTTTTTT
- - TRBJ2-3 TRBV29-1 CSVDPARGPDTQYF TGCAGCGTTGATCCGGCCAGGGGACCCGATACGCAGTATTTT
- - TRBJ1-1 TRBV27 CASRPFGQNTEAFF TGTGCCAGCAGGCCTTTTGGACAGAACACTGAAGCTTTCTTT
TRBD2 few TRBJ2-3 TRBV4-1 CASSQDSLAGGTDTQYF TGCGCCAGCAGCCAAGATAGCCTAGCGGGGGGCACAGATACGCAGTATTTT